This TCR beta chain appears in the sequencing data of a study of blood T cell repertoires in COVID-19. Only in-frame clones appear in the TCRdb table, and some are missing; sequencing was by immunoSEQ multiplex PCR. This repertoire shows 150,000 or so clones, less than 85% found once; its top ten account for around 8.1%. CDR3 length: 13 residues. Germline V gene lookup returns CDR1 MNHEY and CDR2 SVGAGI. The V and J ends lost 6 bases and 1 base respectively, with 9 bases between them. The sequenced material came from peripheral blood. The rearrangement joins TRBV6-5 to TRBJ1-1, with a weak D call TRBD1 (6 bases). The clonotype was recovered from a woman aged 55 to 70 with COVID-19, enrolled during active disease. The CDR3 loop reads CASRPQGNTEAFF. The CDR3 region has the DNA TGTGCCAGCAGGCCACAGGGGAACACTGAAGCTTTCTTT.